This T cell receptor (beta chain) was documented in a study of cytotoxic CD8 clonotypes in ibrutinib-treated CLL. The wider study: Productive templates per sample averaged roughly 250,000; productive rearrangements, just under 95,000.

Findings of the study overall: Patients showed higher baseline clonality than age-matched healthy donors, and it tracked circulating CD8+ T-cell counts. Clonality increased at ibrutinib response, then returned toward baseline at progression.

This CDR3 has 14 amino acids. Looked up from germline, CDR1 is MDHEN and CDR2 is SYDVKM. Deletions cut 5 bases from V and 3 bases from J, with 14 bases between. A word on this clone: Its antigen remains unidentified.

Only in-frame clones appear in the TCRdb table, and some are missing; sequencing was by immunoSEQ multiplex PCR. This sample has 110,000 to 150,000 clones, with approximately 80% found just once. This chain joins TRBV28 and TRBJ2-7; D ambiguous. The receptor was isolated from a human donor with chronic lymphocytic leukemia. Sequencing used PBMCs, obtained after 12 months of ibrutinib treatment. CDR3 sequence (DNA): TGTGCCAGCAGTCCGCGTCTGAATAACTACGAGCAGTACTTC. The encoded protein is CASSPRLNNYEQYF.